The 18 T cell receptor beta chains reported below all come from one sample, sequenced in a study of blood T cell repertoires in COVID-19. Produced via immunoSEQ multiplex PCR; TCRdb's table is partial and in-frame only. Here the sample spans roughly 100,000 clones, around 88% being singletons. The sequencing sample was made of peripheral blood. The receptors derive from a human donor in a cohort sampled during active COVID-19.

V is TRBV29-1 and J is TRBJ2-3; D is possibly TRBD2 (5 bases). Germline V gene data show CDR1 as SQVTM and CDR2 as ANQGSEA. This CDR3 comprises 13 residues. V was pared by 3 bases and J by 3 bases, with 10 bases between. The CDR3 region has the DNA TGCAGCGTTGACGAGGGCGTGACAGATACGCAGTATTTT. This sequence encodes CSVDEGVTDTQYF.

The CDR3, as DNA: TGCGCCAGCAGCCAGACAGGGTCCGGGGAGACCCAGTACTTC. Protein sequence: CASSQTGSGETQYF. The chain couples TRBV4-1 to TRBJ2-5; 7 bases match TRBD1. V shed 3 bases, J shed 5 bases, and the junction held 6 bases outside the gene matches. Germline CDR1 reads MGHRA; CDR2 reads YSYEKL. This CDR3 region has 14 residues.

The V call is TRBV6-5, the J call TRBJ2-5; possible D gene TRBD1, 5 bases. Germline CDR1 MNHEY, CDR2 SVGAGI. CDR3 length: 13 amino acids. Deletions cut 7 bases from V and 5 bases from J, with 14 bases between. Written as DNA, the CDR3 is TGTGCCAGCATCAGGGTTCCAGGGGAGACCCAGTACTTC. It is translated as CASIRVPGETQYF.

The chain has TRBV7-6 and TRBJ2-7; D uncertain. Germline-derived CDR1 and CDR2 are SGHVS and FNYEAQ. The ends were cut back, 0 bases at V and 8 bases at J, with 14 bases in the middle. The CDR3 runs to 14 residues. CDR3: CASSLAPTGSQQYF. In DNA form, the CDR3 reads TGTGCCAGCAGCTTAGCGCCCACTGGTAGCCAGCAGTACTTC. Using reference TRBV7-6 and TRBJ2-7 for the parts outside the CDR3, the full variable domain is GAGVSQSPRYKVTKRGQDVALRCDPISGHVSLYWYRQALGQGPEFLTYFNYEAQQDKSGLPNDRFSAERPEGSISTLTIQRTEQRDSAMYRCASSLAPTGSQQYFGPGTRLTVT.

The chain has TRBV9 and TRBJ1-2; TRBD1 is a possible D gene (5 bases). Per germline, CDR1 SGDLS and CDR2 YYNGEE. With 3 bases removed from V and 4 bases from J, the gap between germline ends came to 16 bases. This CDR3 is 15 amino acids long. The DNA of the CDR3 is TGTGCCAGCAGCGCCCAGAAGACAGAATCCTATGGCTACACCTTC. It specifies CASSAQKTESYGYTF.

The CDR3 bases are TGTGCCAGCAGCTTAGGTCGGGGGGCGGCCTACGAGCAGTACTTC. This translates into CASSLGRGAAYEQYF. The rearrangement links TRBV7-2 to TRBJ2-7, with D possibly being TRBD2 (7 bases). Germline lookup yields CDR1 SGHTA and CDR2 FQGNSA. V was pared by 1 base and J by 2 bases, with 12 bases between. The CDR3 contains 15 residues.

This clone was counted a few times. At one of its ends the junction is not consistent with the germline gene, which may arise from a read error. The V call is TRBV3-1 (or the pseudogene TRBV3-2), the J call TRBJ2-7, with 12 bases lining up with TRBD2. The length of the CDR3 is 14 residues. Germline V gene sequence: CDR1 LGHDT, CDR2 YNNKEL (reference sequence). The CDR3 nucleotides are TGTGCCAGCAGTCAAGGACTAGCGGGATACGAGCAGTACTTC. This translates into CASSQGLAGYEQYF.

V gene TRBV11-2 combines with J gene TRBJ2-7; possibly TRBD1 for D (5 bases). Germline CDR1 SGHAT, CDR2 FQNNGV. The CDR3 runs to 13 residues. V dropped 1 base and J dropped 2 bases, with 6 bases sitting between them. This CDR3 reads CASSLGQTYEQYF. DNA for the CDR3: TGTGCCAGCAGCTTAGGACAGACCTACGAGCAGTACTTC.

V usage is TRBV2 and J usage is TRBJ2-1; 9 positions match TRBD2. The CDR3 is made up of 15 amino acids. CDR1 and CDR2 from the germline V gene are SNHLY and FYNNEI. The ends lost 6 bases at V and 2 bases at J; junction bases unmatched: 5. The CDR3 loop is CASRPAGGAYNEQFF. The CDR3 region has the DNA TGTGCCAGCAGACCAGCGGGGGGTGCCTACAATGAGCAGTTCTTC. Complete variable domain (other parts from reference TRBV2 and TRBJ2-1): EPEVTQTPSHQVTQMGQEVILRCVPISNHLYFYWYRQILGQKVEFLVSFYNNEISEKSEIFDDQFSVERPDGSNFTLKIRSTKLEDSAMYFCASRPAGGAYNEQFFGPGTRLTVL.

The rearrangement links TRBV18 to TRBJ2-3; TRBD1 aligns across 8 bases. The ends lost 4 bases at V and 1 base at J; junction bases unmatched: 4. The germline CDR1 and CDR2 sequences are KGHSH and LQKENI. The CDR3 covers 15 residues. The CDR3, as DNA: TGTGCCAGCTCACGGGAGACAGGGGGCACAGATACGCAGTATTTT. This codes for CASSRETGGTDTQYF.

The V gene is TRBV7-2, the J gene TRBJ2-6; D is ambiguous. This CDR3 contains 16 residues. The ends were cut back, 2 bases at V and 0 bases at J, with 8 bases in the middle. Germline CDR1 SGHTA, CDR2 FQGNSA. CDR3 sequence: CASSLSLSSGANVLTF. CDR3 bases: TGTGCCAGCAGCTTATCTCTGAGCTCTGGGGCCAACGTCCTGACTTTC.

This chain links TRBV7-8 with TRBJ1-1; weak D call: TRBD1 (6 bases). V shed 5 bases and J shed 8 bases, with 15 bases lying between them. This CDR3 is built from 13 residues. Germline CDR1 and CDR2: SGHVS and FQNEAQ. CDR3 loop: CASSSRTVLEAFF. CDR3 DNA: TGTGCCAGCAGCAGCCGGACAGTGCTAGAAGCTTTCTTT.

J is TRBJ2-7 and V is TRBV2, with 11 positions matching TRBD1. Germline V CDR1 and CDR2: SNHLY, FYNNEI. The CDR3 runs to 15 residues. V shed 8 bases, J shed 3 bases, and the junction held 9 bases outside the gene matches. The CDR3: CASDSPGQGVYEQYF. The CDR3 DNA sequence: TGTGCCAGCGACAGCCCGGGACAGGGGGTCTACGAGCAGTACTTC.

The chain's CDR3 is CASRSGLPYQETQYF. The CDR3 region has the DNA TGTGCCAGCAGGTCCGGACTACCGTACCAAGAGACCCAGTACTTC. V is TRBV3-1 (or the pseudogene TRBV3-2) and J is TRBJ2-5; possible D gene TRBD2, 6 bases. Trimming removed 6 bases from V and 0 bases from J, with 14 bases in between. The germline gives CDR1 LGHDT, CDR2 YNNKEL (reference sequence). The CDR3 runs 15 residues.

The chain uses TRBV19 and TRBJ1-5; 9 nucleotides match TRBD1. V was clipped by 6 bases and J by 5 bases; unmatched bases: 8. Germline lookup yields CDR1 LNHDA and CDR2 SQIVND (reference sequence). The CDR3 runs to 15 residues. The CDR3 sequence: CASSIGTGRYQPQHF. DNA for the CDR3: TGTGCCAGTAGCATCGGGACAGGGAGATATCAGCCCCAGCATTTT.

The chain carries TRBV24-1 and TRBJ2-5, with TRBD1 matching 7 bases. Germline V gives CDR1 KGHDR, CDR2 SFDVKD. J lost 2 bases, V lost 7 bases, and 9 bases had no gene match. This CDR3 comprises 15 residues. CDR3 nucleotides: TGTGCCACCAGCGAGAATGGGGACAGACAAGAGACCCAGTACTTC. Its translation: CATSENGDRQETQYF.

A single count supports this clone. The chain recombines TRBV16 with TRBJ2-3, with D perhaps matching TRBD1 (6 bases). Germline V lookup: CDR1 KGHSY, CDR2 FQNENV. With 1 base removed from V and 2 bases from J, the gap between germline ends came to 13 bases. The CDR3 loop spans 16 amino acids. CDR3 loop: CASSQLDREITDTQYF. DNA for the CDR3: TGTGCCAGCAGCCAATTGGACAGAGAAATCACAGATACGCAGTATTTT.

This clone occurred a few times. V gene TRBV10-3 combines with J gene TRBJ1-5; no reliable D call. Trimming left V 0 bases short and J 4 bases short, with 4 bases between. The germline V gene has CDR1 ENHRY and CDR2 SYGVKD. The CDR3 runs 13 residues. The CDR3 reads CAISESRNQPQHF. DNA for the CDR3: TGTGCCATCAGTGAGTCGCGTAATCAGCCCCAGCATTTT.